This TCR beta chain was sequenced for a study of immune evolution from preneoplasia to lung adenocarcinoma. General observations from the study: Normal lung had the highest top T cell clone frequencies. Later-stage lesions appeared to have more T cells, more diversity, less clonality.

The protocol was immunoSEQ multiplex PCR, while the TCRdb copy is restricted to in-frame clones and leaves out a portion. The table records more than 6,500 clones, roughly 79% of them present only once. This clone appeared once. Its antigen remains unidentified. Between the mid-2010s and the late 2010s, patients underwent resection in Japan or China. Each case's diagnosis was confirmed by two pathologists on H&E. The germline gives CDR1 SGHRS, CDR2 YFSETQ. The CDR3 is 15 amino acids. The germline V and J ends were trimmed by 0 bases and 3 bases, with 9 bases remaining between them. Material: FFPE adjacent normal lung tissue. This sequence joins TRBV5-1 and TRBJ1-4; D may be TRBD1 (5 bases). The sequence derives from a person aged 65 to 85 with lung adenocarcinoma. CDR3 nucleotides: TGCGCCAGCAGCTTGGTAGCAGGGTCTAATGAAAAACTGTTTTTT. Amino acids: CASSLVAGSNEKLFF.